This is a list of T cell receptor beta chains from one sample in a study of blood T cell repertoires in COVID-19. The data were produced by immunoSEQ multiplex PCR, yet TCRdb's version contains in-frame clones alone and is incomplete. The sample yields under 250,000 clones, 83% seen once. The specimen sequenced was peripheral blood. Every receptor here comes from a woman aged 70-85 years with active or convalescent COVID-19. Both conserved end residues are trimmed from each CDR3.

TRBV20-1 | SASTVNYGYT
TRBV5-4 | ASSTSTSGGAGEQF
TRBV2 | ASSEARMISTEAF
TRBV7-9 | ASSLQGNSYEQY
TRBV4-1 | ASSSPGRGNIQY
TRBV27 | ASSRTTGIRNQPQH
TRBV10-3 | AISESGLAEAPWDEQF
TRBV5-1 | ASSSDRANVLT
TRBV2 | ASIQGVTYEQY
TRBV5-1 | ASSFDRTGNEKLF
TRBV2 | ASSSQEIAGYT